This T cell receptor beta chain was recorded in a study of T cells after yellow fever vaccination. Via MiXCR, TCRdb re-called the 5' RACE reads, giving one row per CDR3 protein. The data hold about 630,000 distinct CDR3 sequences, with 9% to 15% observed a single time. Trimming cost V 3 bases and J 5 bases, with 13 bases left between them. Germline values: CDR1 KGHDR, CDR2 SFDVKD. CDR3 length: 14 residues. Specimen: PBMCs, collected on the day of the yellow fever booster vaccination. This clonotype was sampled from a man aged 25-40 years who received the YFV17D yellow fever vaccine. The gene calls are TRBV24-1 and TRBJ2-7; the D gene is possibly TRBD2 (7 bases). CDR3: CATSDRGAGNEQYF. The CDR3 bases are TGTGCCACCAGTGATCGGGGGGCAGGCAACGAGCAGTACTTC.